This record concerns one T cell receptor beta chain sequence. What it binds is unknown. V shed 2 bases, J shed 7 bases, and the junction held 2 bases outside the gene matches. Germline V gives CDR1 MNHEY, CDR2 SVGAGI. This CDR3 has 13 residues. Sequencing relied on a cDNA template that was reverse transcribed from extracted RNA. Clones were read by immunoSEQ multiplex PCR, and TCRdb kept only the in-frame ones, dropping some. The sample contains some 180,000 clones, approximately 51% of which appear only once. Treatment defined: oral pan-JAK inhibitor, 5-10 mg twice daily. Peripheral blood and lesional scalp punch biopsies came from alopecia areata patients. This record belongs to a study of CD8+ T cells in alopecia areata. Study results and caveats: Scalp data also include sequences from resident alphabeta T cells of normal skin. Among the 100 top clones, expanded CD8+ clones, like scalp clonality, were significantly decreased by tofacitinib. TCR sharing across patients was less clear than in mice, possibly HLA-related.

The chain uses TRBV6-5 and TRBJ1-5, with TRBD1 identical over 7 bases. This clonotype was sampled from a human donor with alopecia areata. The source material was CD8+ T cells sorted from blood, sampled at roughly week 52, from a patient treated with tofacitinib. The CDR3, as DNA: TGTGCCAGCAGTTACGGGACAGACCAGCCCCAGCATTTT. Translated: CASSYGTDQPQHF.